The text below deals with one T cell receptor beta chain. Its specificity is unknown. The record originates from a study of regulatory T cells in long-lasting Graves disease. Relying on iRepertoire HTBI primers and Arm-PCR of CDR3 regions, the team built TCR beta libraries. Methods used by the authors: Overall, samples carried over 60 TRBV and around 15 TRBJ segments. A single record per CDR3 protein comes from TCRdb applying MiXCR to the multiplex PCR reads. These V and J calls originate from TCRdb's pipeline instead of the authors' own analysis. The table includes approximately 490,000 distinct CDR3 sequences, around 15% detected once. Study findings and constraints: TRBV28, TRBJ1-2 and TRBJ2-5 emerged as the favored segments in persistent disease.

CDR3 length equals 15 residues. Germline trimming cut 4 bases from V and 8 bases from J; bases unmatched to any gene: 10. Germline V gives CDR1 SGHRS, CDR2 YFSETQ. Time point defined: newly diagnosed GD, antithyroid drugs for less than 3 months. The TCR library used RNA extracted from PBMCs. An endocrinology department located in Xi'an, China, was where the patients came from. The same specimen was also included in a second study, on T cells in Graves' hyperthyroidism and ophthalmopathy. As that study records: Diagnosis rested on symptoms, serum thyroxine and TRAb, thyroid ultrasound, and orbital computed tomography.

The chain is built from TRBV5-1 and TRBJ1-4; TRBD1 aligns across 8 bases. The source was peripheral blood mononuclear cells (PBMCs), collected at new diagnosis, from a patient treated with antithyroid drugs. The sequence was obtained from a man aged 40-49 years with Graves disease. The CDR3 reads CASSLIQSGGEKLFF. DNA for the CDR3: TGCGCCAGCAGCCTTATCCAATCAGGGGGCGAAAAACTGTTTTTT.